A single T cell receptor beta chain is shown here with its context. Its specificity is not known. TCRdb's table, derived via immunoSEQ multiplex PCR, lists solely in-frame clones and lacks some. The table has under 150,000 clones, roughly 80% seen once; the top ten hold 3.3%. The sample originates from a study of identifying expanded T cells in peripheral blood. Study-level results: Differentially abundant clones: around 1.1 between replicates, approximately 15 at two to three weeks, less than 25 at four. Clone count variance between roughly 2-week samples rose with total template count.

CDR1 MNHEY and CDR2 SVGAGI come from the germline V gene. V was cut by 4 bases and J by 8 bases, with 18 bases left in between. The CDR3 is 15 amino acids. No infections or other immune events were documented during collection. The chain has TRBV6-5 and TRBJ2-1, with D perhaps given as TRBD1 or TRBD2 (5 bases each). Material for sequencing was blood. The TCR was taken from a person aged 18 to 69 in good health. This CDR3 reads CASSLGPDGLDEQFF. CDR3 sequence (DNA): TGTGCCAGCAGTTTGGGACCGGATGGGTTGGATGAGCAGTTCTTC.